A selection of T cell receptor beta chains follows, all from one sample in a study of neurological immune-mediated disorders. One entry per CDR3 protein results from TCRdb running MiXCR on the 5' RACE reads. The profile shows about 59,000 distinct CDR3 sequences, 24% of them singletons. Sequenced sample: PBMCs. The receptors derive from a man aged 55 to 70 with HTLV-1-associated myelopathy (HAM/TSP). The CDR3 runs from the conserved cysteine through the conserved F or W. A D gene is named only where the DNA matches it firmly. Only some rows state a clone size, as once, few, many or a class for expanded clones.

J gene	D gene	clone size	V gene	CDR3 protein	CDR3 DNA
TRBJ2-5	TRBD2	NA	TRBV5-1	CASSPAWAGSGASGETQYF	TGCGCCAGCAGCCCAGCTTGGGCCGGATCGGGGGCTAGCGGGGAGACCCAGTACTTC
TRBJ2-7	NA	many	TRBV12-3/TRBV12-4	CASSFSRGDEQYF	TGTGCCAGCAGTTTCTCTAGGGGGGACGAGCAGTACTTC
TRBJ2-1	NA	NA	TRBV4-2	CASSQESGAGVEEQFF	TGTGCCAGCAGCCAAGAATCGGGGGCGGGAGTAGAAGAGCAGTTCTTC
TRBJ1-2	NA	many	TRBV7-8	CASSYEGRGYTF	TGTGCCAGCAGCTACGAGGGCAGGGGCTACACCTTC
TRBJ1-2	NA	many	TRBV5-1	CASSLEGDFYGYTF	TGCGCCAGCAGCTTGGAGGGGGACTTCTATGGCTACACCTTC
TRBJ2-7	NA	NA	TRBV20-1	CSARRRDKTYEQYF	TGCAGTGCTAGAAGGCGGGACAAGACCTACGAGCAGTACTTC
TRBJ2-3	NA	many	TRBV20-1	CSAGVGLNTDTQYF	TGCAGTGCTGGGGTGGGTTTAAACACAGATACGCAGTATTTT
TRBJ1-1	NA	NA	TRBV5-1	CTSSSGTPGPEAFF	TGCACCAGCAGCTCCGGGACCCCGGGGCCTGAAGCTTTCTTT
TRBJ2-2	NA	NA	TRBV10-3	CATEDRRVNTGELFF	TGTGCCACCGAGGACAGACGAGTGAACACCGGGGAGCTGTTTTTT
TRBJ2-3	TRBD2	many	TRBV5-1	CASSYGTSGTQYF	TGCGCCAGCAGCTATGGGACTAGCGGGACGCAGTATTTT
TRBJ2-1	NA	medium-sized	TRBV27	CASSLGGRGYEQFF	TGTGCCAGCAGTTTAGGGGGCCGGGGATATGAGCAGTTCTTC
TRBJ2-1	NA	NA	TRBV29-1	CSAASGNEQFF	TGCAGCGCAGCATCGGGGAATGAGCAGTTCTTC